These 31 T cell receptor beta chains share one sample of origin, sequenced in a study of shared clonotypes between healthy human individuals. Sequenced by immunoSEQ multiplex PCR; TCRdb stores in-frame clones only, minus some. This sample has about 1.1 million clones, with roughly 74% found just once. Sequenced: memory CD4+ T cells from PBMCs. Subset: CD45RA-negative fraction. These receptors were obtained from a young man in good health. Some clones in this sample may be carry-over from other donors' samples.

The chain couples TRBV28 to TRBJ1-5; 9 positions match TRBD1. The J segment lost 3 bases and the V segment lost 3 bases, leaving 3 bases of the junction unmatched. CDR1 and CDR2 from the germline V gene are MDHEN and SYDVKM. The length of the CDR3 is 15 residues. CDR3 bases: TGTGCCAGCAGTTTCGGGACAGGGACCAATCAGCCCCAGCATTTT. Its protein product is CASSFGTGTNQPQHF.

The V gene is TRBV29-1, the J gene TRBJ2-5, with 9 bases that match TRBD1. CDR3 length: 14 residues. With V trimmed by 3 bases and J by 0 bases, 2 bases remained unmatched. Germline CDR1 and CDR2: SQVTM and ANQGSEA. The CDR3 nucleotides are TGCAGCGTTGATGGGACAGGGCACCAAGAGACCCAGTACTTC. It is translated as CSVDGTGHQETQYF.

DNA for the CDR3: TGTGCCAGCAGCTTAGTGGGCGGGAGTTCACACGAGCAGTACTTC. It yields the protein CASSLVGGSSHEQYF. This chain links TRBV7-2 with TRBJ2-7; 7 positions agree with TRBD2. The CDR3 sequence is 15 residues long. V lost 1 base, J lost 5 bases, and 8 bases stayed unmatched. Germline lookup yields CDR1 SGHTA and CDR2 FQGNSA.

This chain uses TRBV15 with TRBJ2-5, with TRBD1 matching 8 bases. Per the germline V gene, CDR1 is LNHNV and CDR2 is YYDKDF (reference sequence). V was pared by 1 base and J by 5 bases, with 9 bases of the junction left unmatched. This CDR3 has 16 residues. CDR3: CATSRVDRAGTETQYF. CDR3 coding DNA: TGTGCCACCAGCAGAGTGGACAGGGCGGGAACCGAGACCCAGTACTTC.

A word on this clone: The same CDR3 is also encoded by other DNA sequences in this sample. This CDR3 is CASGGSSGNTIYF. The CDR3 DNA reads TGTGCCAGCGGCGGGAGCTCTGGAAACACCATATATTTT. The chain recombines TRBV5-4 with TRBJ1-3, with D hard to call. V gave up 7 bases and J gave up 0 bases, with 8 bases separating them. In germline, CDR1 is SGHNT, CDR2 YYREEE (reference sequence). The CDR3 contains 13 residues.

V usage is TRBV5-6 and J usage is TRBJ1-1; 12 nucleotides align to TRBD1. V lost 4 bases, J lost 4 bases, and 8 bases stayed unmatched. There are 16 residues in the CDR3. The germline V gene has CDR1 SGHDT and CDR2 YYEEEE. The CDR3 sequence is CASSPGTGGPGTEAFF. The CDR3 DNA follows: TGTGCCAGCAGCCCAGGGACAGGGGGCCCGGGCACTGAAGCTTTCTTT.

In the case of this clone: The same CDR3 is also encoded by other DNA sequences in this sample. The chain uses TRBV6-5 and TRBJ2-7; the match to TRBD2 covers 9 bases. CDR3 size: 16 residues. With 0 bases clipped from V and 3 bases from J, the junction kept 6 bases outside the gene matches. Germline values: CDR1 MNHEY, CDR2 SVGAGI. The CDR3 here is CASSYSGVAGVYEQYF. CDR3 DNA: TGTGCCAGCAGTTACTCTGGGGTAGCGGGAGTCTACGAGCAGTACTTC.

The CDR3, as DNA: TGCGCCAGCAGCGAGGGACAGGGGGCGTCGGGCCTCACCGGGGAGCTGTTTTTT. Translated, it gives CASSEGQGASGLTGELFF. The V gene is TRBV5-1, the J gene TRBJ2-2; 12 bases are shared with TRBD1. Germline assignment: CDR1 SGHRS and CDR2 YFSETQ. The CDR3 has 18 residues. V dropped 4 bases and J dropped 4; count of bases not matched to a gene: 11.

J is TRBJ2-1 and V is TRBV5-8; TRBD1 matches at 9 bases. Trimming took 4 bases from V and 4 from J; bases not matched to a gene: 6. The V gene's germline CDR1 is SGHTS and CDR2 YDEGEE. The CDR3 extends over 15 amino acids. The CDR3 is CASSGRDRAYNEQFF. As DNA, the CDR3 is TGTGCCAGCAGCGGCAGGGACAGGGCGTACAATGAGCAGTTCTTC.

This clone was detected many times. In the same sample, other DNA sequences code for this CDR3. CDR3 in DNA: TGTGCCAGCAGCGTAGGTAGCGGGGGATACAATGAGCAGTTCTTC. It specifies CASSVGSGGYNEQFF. The V gene is TRBV9, the J gene TRBJ2-1; 9 bases are a match to TRBD2. The J segment lost 4 bases and the V segment lost 0 bases, leaving 2 bases of the junction unmatched. From germline, CDR1 is SGDLS and CDR2 YYNGEE. The CDR3 sequence is 15 residues long.

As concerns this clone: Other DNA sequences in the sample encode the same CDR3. The CDR3 here is CASSPGYTGELFF. The CDR3 region has the DNA TGTGCCAGCTCACCGGGTTACACCGGGGAGCTGTTTTTT. The chain couples TRBV18 to TRBJ2-2, with D uncertain. Trimming removed 3 bases at V and 3 bases at J, with 5 bases between. From germline, CDR1 is KGHSH and CDR2 LQKENI. The CDR3 totals 13 residues.

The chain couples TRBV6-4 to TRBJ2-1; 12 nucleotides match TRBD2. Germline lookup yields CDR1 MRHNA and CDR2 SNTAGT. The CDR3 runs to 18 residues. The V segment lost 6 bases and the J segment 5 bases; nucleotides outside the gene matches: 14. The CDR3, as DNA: TGTGCCAGCAGCTCATATCCACTGACTAGCGGGAGTAACAATGAGCAGTTCTTC. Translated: CASSSYPLTSGSNNEQFF.

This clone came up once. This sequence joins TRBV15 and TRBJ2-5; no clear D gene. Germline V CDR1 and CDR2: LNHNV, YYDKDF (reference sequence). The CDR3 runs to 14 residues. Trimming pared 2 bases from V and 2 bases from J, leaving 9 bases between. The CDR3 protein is CATSRIIGQETQYF. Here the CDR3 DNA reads TGTGCCACCAGCAGAATTATCGGGCAAGAGACCCAGTACTTC.

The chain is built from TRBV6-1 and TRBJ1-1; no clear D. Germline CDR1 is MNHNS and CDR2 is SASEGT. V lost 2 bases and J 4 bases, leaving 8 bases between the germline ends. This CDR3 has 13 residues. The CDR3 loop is CASSEMGSTEAFF. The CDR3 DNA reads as TGTGCCAGCAGTGAAATGGGGAGCACTGAAGCTTTCTTT.

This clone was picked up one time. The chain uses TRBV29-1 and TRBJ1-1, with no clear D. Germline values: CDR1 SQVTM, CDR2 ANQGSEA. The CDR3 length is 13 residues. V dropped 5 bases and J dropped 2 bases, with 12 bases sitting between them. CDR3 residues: CSVKPESNTEAFF. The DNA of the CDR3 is TGCAGCGTTAAACCTGAATCAAACACTGAAGCTTTCTTT.

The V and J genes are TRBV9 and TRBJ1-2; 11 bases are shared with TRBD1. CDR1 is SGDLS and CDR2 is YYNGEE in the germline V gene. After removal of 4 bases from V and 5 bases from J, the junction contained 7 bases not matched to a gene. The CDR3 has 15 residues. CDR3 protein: CASSRTGGGQYGYTF. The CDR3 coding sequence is TGTGCCAGCAGCCGGACAGGGGGCGGACAGTATGGCTACACCTTC.

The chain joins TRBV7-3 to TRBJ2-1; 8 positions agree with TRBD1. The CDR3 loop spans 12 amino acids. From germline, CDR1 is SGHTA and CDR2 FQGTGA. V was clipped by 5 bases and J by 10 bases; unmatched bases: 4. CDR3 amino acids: CASSHGTGEQFF. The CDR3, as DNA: TGTGCCAGCAGCCACGGGACAGGCGAGCAGTTCTTC.

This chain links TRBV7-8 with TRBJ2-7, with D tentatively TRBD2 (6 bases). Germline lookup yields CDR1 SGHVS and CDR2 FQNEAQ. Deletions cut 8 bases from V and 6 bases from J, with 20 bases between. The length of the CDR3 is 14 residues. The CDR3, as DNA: TGTGCCAGCGCCCCCATAGGGAGGTTTAGCGAGCAGTACTTC. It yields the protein CASAPIGRFSEQYF.

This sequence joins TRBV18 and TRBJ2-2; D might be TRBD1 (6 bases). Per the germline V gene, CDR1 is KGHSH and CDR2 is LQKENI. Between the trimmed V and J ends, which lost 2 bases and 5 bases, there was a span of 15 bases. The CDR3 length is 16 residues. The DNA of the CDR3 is TGTGCCAGCTCACCAGGACAGCGGTTTCGGACCGGGGAGCTGTTTTTT. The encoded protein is CASSPGQRFRTGELFF.

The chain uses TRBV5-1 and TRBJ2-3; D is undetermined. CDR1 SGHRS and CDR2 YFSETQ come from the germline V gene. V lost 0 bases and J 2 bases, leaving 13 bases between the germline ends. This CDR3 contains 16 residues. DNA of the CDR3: TGCGCCAGCAGCTTGGCCGCTCGGCGAACCACAGATACGCAGTATTTT. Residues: CASSLAARRTTDTQYF.

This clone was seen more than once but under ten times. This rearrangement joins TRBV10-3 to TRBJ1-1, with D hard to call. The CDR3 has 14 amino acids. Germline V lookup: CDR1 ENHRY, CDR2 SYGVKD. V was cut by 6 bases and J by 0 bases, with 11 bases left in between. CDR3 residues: CAIRGRNMNTEAFF. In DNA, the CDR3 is TGTGCCATCAGGGGCAGGAACATGAACACTGAAGCTTTCTTT.

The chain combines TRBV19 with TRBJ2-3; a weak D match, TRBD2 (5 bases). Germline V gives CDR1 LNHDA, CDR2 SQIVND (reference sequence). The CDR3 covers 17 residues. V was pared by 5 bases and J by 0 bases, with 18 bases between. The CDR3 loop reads CASSPVFGTRSTDTQYF. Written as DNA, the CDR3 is TGTGCCAGTAGTCCCGTTTTCGGCACTAGGAGCACAGATACGCAGTATTTT.

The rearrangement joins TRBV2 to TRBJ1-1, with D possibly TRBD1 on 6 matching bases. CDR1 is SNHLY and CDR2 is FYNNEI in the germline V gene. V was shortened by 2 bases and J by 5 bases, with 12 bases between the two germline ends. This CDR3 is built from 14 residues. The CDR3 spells CASSESGANTEAFF. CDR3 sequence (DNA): TGTGCCAGCAGTGAATCGGGGGCGAATACTGAAGCTTTCTTT.

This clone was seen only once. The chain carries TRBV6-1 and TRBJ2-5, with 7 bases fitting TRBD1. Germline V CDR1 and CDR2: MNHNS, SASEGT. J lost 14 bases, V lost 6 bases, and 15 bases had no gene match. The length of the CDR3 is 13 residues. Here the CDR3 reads CASSVTGTDVPYF. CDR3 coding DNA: TGTGCCAGCAGCGTAACCGGGACAGACGTTCCCTACTTC.

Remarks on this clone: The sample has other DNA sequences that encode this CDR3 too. The CDR3: CASSVGGAGNTIYF. The CDR3 DNA sequence: TGTGCCAGCAGTGTAGGAGGGGCTGGAAACACCATATATTTT. The chain couples TRBV2 to TRBJ1-3; D is perhaps TRBD1 (5 bases). Trimming took off 4 bases at V and 2 bases at J, with 9 bases between the two ends. There are 14 residues in the CDR3. The germline gives CDR1 SNHLY, CDR2 FYNNEI.

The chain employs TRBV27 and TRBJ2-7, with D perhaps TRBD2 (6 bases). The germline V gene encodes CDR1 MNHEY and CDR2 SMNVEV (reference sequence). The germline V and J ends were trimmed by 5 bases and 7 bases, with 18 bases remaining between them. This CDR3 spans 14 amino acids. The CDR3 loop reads CASSTGVGLREQYF. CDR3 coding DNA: TGTGCCAGCAGTACGGGGGTGGGCCTGAGGGAGCAGTACTTC.

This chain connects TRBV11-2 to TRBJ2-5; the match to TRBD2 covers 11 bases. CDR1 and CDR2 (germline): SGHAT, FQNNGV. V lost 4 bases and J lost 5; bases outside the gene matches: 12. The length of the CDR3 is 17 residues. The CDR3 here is CASSSFRRASGGETQYF. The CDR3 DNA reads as TGTGCCAGCAGCTCATTCCGCCGGGCTAGCGGGGGGGAGACCCAGTACTTC.

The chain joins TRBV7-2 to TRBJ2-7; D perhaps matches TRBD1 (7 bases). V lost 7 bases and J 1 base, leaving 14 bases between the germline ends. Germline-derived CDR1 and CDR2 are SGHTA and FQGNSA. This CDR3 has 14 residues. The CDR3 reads CASTLGGQSYEQYF. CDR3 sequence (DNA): TGTGCCAGCACCCTGGGGGGACAGTCCTACGAGCAGTACTTC.

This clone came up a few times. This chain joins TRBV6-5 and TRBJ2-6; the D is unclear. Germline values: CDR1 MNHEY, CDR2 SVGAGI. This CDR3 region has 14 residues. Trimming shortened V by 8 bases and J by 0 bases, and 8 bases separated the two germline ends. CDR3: CASAWDSGANVLTF. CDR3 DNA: TGTGCCAGCGCTTGGGACTCTGGGGCCAACGTCCTGACTTTC.

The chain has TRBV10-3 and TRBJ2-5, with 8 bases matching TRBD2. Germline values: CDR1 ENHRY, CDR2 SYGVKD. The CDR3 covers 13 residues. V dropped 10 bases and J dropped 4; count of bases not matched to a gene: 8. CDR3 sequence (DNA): TGTGCCACCCGGGGGGGCTCCGCAGAGACCCAGTACTTC. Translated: CATRGGSAETQYF.

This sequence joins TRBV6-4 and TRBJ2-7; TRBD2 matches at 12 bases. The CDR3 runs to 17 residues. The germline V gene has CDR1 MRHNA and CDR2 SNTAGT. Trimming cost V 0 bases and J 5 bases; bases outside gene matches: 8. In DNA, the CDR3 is TGTGCCAGCAGTGACTCGCCTAGCGGGAGGGCCGCGAACGAGCAGTACTTC. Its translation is CASSDSPSGRAANEQYF.